The sequence of this TCR beta chain was determined in a study of T cell responses to AZD1222 COVID-19 vaccine. Study results and limitations: Just a handful of AZD1222 recipients were seropositive at baseline. When two AZD1222 doses had been given, Spike-specific TCR breadth and depth rose. Repertoire samples came only from after the peak T cell response.

Regarding this clone: What it recognizes is unknown.

Germline CDR1 reads SEHNR; CDR2 reads FQNEAQ (reference sequence). This CDR3 spans 17 amino acids. V lost 5 bases to trimming and J lost 0 bases, with 16 bases between them. Whether given at about 4 or about 12 weeks, second doses were pooled. Here immunoSEQ multiplex PCR was the method, and the copy in TCRdb shows in-frame clones only, minus some. The sample holds under 150,000 clones, 91% seen once. This clonotype originated in an adult who received the AZD1222 COVID-19 vaccine. The rearrangement uses TRBV7-9 and TRBJ2-2; TRBD1 might be the D (6 bases). The input for sequencing was peripheral blood, taken 28 days after the second AZD1222 dose. The CDR3 loop reads CASSVPGQISNTGELFF. The CDR3, as DNA: TGTGCCAGCAGCGTTCCCGGACAGATATCGAACACCGGGGAGCTGTTTTTT.